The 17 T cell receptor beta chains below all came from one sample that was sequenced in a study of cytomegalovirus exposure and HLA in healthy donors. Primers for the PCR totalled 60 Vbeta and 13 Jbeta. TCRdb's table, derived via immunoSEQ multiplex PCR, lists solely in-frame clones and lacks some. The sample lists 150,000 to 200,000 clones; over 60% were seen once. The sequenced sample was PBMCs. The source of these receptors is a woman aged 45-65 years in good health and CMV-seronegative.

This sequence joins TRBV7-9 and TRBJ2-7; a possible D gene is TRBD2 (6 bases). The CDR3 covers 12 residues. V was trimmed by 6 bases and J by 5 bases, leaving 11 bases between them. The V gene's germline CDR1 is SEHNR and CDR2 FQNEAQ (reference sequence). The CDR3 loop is CASRSSGDEQYF. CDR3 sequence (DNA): TGTGCCAGCAGGTCGTCGGGGGACGAGCAGTACTTC.

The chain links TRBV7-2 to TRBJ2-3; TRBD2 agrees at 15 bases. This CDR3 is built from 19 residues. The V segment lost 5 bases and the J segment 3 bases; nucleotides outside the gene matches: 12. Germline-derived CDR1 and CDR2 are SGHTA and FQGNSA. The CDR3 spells CASSPFPGTSGGLTDTQYF. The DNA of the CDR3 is TGTGCCAGCAGCCCGTTCCCCGGGACTAGCGGGGGGTTAACAGATACGCAGTATTTT.

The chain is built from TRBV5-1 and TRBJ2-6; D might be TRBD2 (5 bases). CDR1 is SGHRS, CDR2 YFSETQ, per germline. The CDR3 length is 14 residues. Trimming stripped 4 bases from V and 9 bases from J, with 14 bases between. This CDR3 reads CASSQLGSSNVLTF. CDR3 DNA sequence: TGCGCCAGCAGCCAACTAGGTAGCAGCAACGTCCTGACTTTC.

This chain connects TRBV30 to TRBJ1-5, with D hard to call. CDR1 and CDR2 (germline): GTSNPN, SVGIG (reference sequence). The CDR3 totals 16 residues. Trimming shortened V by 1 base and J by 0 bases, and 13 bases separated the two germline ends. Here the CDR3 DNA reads TGTGCCTGGAGTGCTGGGCAGCATAATAGCAATCAGCCCCAGCATTTT. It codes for CAWSAGQHNSNQPQHF.

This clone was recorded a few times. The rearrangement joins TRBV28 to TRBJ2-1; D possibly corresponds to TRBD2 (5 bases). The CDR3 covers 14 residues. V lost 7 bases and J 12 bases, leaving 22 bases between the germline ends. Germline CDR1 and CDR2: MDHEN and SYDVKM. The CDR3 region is CASTQPSKRSRQFF. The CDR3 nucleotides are TGTGCCAGCACCCAACCTAGTAAGCGGTCGAGGCAGTTCTTC.

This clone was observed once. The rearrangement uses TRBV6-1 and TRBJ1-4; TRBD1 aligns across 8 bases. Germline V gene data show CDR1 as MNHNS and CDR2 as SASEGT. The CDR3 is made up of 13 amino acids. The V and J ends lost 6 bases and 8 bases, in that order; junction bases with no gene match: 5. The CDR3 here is CASRNTGGEKLFF. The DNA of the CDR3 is TGTGCCAGCAGAAATACAGGGGGAGAAAAACTGTTTTTT.

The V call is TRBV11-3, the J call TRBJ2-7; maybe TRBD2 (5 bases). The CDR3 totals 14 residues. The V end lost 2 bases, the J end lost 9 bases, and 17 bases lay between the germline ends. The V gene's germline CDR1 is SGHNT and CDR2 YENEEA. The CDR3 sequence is CASSLSRAAGVQYF. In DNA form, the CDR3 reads TGTGCCAGCAGCTTATCTCGGGCGGCCGGGGTGCAGTACTTC.

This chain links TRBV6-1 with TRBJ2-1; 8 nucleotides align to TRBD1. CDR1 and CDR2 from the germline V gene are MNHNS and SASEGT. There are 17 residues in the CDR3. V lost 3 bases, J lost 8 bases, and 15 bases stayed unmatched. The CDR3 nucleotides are TGTGCCAGCAGTGATCGAAGGGACAGGATGGGAATCGATGAGCAGTTCTTC. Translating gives CASSDRRDRMGIDEQFF.

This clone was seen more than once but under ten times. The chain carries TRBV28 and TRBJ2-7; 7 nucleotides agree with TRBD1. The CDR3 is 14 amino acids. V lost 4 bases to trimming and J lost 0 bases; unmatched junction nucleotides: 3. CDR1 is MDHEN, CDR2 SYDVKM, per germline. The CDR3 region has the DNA TGTGCCAGCAGTTACCGGGACAGCTCCTACGAGCAGTACTTC. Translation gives CASSYRDSSYEQYF.

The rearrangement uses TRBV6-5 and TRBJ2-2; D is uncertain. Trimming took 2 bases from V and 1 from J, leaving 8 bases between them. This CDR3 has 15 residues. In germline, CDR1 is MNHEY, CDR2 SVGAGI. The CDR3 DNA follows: TGTGCCAGCAGTTACGGCTCTCAGAACACCGGGGAGCTGTTTTTT. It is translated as CASSYGSQNTGELFF.

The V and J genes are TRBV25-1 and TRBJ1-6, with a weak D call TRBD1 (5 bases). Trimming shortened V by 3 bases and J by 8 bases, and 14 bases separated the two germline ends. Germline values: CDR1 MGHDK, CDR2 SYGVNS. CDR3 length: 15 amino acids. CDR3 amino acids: CASSERGAWDSPLHF. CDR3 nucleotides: TGTGCCAGCAGTGAGCGTGGGGCCTGGGATTCACCCCTCCACTTT.

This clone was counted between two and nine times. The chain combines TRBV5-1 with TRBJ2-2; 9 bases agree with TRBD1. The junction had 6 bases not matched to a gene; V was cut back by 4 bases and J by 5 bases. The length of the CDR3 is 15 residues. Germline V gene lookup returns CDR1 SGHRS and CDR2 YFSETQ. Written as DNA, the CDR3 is TGCGCCAGCAGCCGCCGGACAGGGGCGACCGGGGAGCTGTTTTTT. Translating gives CASSRRTGATGELFF.

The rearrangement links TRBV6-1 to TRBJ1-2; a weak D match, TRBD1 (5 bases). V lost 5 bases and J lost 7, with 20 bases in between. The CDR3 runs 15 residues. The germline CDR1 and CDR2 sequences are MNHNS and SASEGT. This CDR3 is CASSPPKAGVTGYTF. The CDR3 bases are TGTGCCAGCAGTCCCCCCAAGGCGGGGGTGACTGGCTACACCTTC.

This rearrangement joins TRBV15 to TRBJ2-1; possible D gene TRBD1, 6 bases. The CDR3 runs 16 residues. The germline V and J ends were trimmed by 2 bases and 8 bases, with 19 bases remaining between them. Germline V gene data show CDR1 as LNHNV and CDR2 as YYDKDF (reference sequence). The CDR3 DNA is TGTGCCACCAGCAGACCCACAGGGTTCGGGCGGGATGAGCAGTTCTTC. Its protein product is CATSRPTGFGRDEQFF.

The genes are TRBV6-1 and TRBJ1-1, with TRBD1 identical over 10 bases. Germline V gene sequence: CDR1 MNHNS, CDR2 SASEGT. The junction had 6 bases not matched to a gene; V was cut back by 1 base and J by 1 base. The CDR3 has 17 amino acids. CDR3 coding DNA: TGTGCCAGCAGTGAAGGGGACAGGGGAGTATGGAACACTGAAGCTTTCTTT. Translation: CASSEGDRGVWNTEAFF.

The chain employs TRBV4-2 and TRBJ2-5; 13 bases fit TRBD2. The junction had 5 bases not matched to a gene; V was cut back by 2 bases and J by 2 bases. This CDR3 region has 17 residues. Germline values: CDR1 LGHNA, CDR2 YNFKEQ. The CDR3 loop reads CASSQLRTSGGQETQYF. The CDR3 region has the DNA TGTGCCAGCAGCCAACTTCGGACTAGCGGGGGACAAGAGACCCAGTACTTC.

The CDR3 reads CASSLGSGSRGTYNEQFF. The CDR3 nucleotides read TGCGCCAGCAGCTTGGGGTCCGGGAGTAGGGGCACCTACAATGAGCAGTTCTTC. J is TRBJ2-1 and V is TRBV5-1; D may be TRBD2 (6 bases). Trimming stripped 0 bases from V and 2 bases from J, with 18 bases between. The CDR3 extends over 18 amino acids. The germline V gene encodes CDR1 SGHRS and CDR2 YFSETQ.